This note documents a single T cell receptor beta chain sequence. Its antigen is unidentified. The authors reverse transcribed all of the isolated RNA, so sequencing captured expressed TCRB transcripts. Sequencing was performed with immunoSEQ multiplex PCR; in TCRdb, only in-frame clones are kept and a portion is missing. The table lists about 12,000 clones, 40% to 55% of them singletons, with around 0.97% in the top ten. V was shortened by 1 base and J by 3 bases, with 16 bases between the two germline ends. Germline V lookup: CDR1 SGHNT, CDR2 YYREEE (reference sequence). The CDR3 covers 16 residues. These data come from a study of beta chain features in type 1 diabetes. Overall study context: Age, gender, cell numbers and subset yield matched between patients and controls.

Cells sorted by CD45RO/CCR7/CD25/CD127/CD95/CD27 comprised CD4+ naive, central memory, regulatory and stem cell-like memory cells. Notes on the study in general: VDJ junctions sequenced from type 1 diabetes patients showed fewer insertions and more deletions.

The chain has TRBV5-4 and TRBJ1-2; the D is unclear. Sequenced material: stem cell memory CD4+ T cells from blood. This clonotype originated in a man younger than 35 in good health. CDR3 residues: CASSLNPQQEDYGYTF. DNA of the CDR3: TGTGCCAGCAGCTTGAACCCACAGCAGGAGGACTATGGCTACACCTTC. Full variable domain (rest looked up from reference TRBV5-4 and TRBJ1-2): ETGVTQSPTHLIKTRGQQVTLRCSSQSGHNTVSWYQQALGQGPQFIFQYYREEENGRGNFPPRFSGLQFPNYSSELNVNALELDDSALYLCASSLNPQQEDYGYTFGSGTRLTVV.